This passage covers 4 T cell receptor beta chains from one sample sequenced in a study of blood T cell repertoires in COVID-19 (dated by TCRdb to 2018 to 2021). Library preparation used the immunoSEQ multiplex PCR assay. In TCRdb, the immuneACCESS table is reduced to in-frame sequences with V and J assigned. These tables do not hold every clone; where another copy was compared, an unresolved V gene accounts for under half, and the others remain unexplained. The sample contains about 150,000 clones, about four fifths of them found a single time. 2.2% of the sample comes from the top ten. Sequenced sample: peripheral blood. Every receptor here comes from a man aged 65-85 years with acute or convalescent COVID-19.

This clone was recorded once. The V gene is TRBV4-1, the J gene TRBJ1-6, with D possibly matching TRBD1 (6 bases). Per germline, CDR1 MGHRA and CDR2 YSYEKL. The CDR3 is 16 residues long. Trimming pared 0 bases from V and 7 bases from J, leaving 13 bases between. CDR3 DNA sequence: TGCGCCAGCAGCCAAGATTCGGGGGGCGAAAATTCACCCCTCCACTTT. As protein: CASSQDSGGENSPLHF.

The chain couples TRBV9 to TRBJ1-2; D remains unclear. Looked up from germline, CDR1 is SGDLS and CDR2 is YYNGEE. V was clipped by 2 bases and J by 7 bases, with 15 bases between them. This CDR3 spans 14 amino acids. The CDR3 loop is CASSVNPGYTGYTF. CDR3 nucleotide sequence: TGTGCCAGCAGCGTTAATCCGGGGTATACTGGCTACACCTTC.

The V gene is TRBV30, the J gene TRBJ1-4; D gene unclear. V was pared by 1 base and J by 3 bases, with 6 bases between. This CDR3 region has 13 residues. Germline V CDR1 and CDR2: GTSNPN, SVGIG (reference sequence). CDR3 residues: CAWSGGSNEKLFF. The CDR3 bases are TGTGCCTGGAGTGGAGGGTCTAATGAAAAACTGTTTTTT. Complete variable domain (other parts from reference TRBV30 and TRBJ1-4): SQTIHQWPATLVQPVGSPLSLECTVEGTSNPNLYWYRQAAGRGLQLLFYSVGIGQISSEVPQNLSASRPQDRQFILSSKKLLLSDSGFYLCAWSGGSNEKLFFGSGTQLSVL.

The chain couples TRBV7-2 to TRBJ2-1; 11 bases fit TRBD2. Germline CDR1 is SGHTA and CDR2 is FQGNSA. The CDR3 runs to 15 residues. V lost 5 bases, J lost 6 bases, and 6 bases stayed unmatched. CDR3 protein: CASSATSGNFNEQFF. In DNA, the CDR3 is TGTGCCAGCAGCGCGACTAGCGGGAATTTCAATGAGCAGTTCTTC.